These 9 T cell receptor beta chains share one sample of origin, sequenced in a study of T-cell memory formation after mild COVID-19. TCRdb reanalysed the 5' RACE reads using MiXCR and keeps one entry per CDR3 protein. The sample holds 65,000 to 95,000 distinct CDR3 sequences, about 13% seen once. Sequences were obtained from PBMCs or a T cell subset sorted from them (not recorded which). The receptor source for this set is a man aged 18 to 30 who had mild COVID-19 (a few samples of this study predate the infection). Cell type and time point are not known.

This clonotype has a handful of counts. The chain recombines TRBV6-5 with TRBJ2-1, with 9 bases lining up with TRBD2. Germline V gene lookup returns CDR1 MNHEY and CDR2 SVGAGI. V shed 5 bases, J shed 6 bases, and the junction held 5 bases outside the gene matches. The CDR3 covers 14 residues. This CDR3 is CASSRLAVLNEQFF. In nucleotides, the CDR3 is TGTGCCAGCAGTCGACTAGCGGTTCTCAATGAGCAGTTCTTC.

This clonotype was counted between two and nine times. The chain employs TRBV12-3 or TRBV12-4 and TRBJ1-2; 12 bases match TRBD1. V dropped 6 bases and J dropped 4; count of bases not matched to a gene: 9. The length of the CDR3 is 16 residues. The CDR3 nucleotides are TGTGCCAGCAGCAAACAAGGGGACAGGGGGCTCTATGGCTACACCTTC. It is translated as CASSKQGDRGLYGYTF.

V usage is TRBV5-1 and J usage is TRBJ2-5; 14 nucleotides agree with TRBD2. Per the germline V gene, CDR1 is SGHRS and CDR2 is YFSETQ. The CDR3 extends over 15 amino acids. V was pared by 3 bases and J by 3 bases, with 1 base of the junction left unmatched. The chain's CDR3 is CASSSGLAGEETQYF. The CDR3 DNA sequence: TGCGCCAGCAGCTCGGGACTAGCGGGGGAAGAGACCCAGTACTTC.

The chain has TRBV5-4 and TRBJ2-1; unclear D gene. The germline gives CDR1 SGHNT, CDR2 YYREEE (reference sequence). Trimming took 9 bases from V and 5 from J, leaving 15 bases between them. The length of the CDR3 is 13 residues. The CDR3 DNA follows: TGTGCCACCCTTGGCAGGAACCACAATGAGCAGTTCTTC. It encodes CATLGRNHNEQFF.

The genes are TRBV20-1 and TRBJ2-3; 11 nucleotides agree with TRBD2. Per germline, CDR1 DFQATT and CDR2 SNEGSKA (reference sequence). The junction had 6 bases not matched to a gene; V was cut back by 4 bases and J by 0 bases. This CDR3 has 16 residues. CDR3: CSATTRTSGSTDTQYF. The CDR3 bases are TGCAGTGCTACTACCCGGACTAGCGGGAGCACAGATACGCAGTATTTT.

This clonotype was found a few times. This chain links TRBV21-1 with TRBJ1-5; TRBD1 was called by the table and not checked on the DNA. TRBV21-1 is marked as a pseudogene. This CDR3 is built from 17 residues. The CDR3 loop is CASRRGTGGERSQPQHF. DNA of the CDR3: TGTGCCAGCAGACGAGGAACAGGGGGCGAAAGGTCTCAGCCCCAGCATTTT.

The rearrangement links TRBV20-1 to TRBJ2-2, with a possible D match to TRBD1 (6 bases). The V gene lost 3 bases and the J gene lost 4 bases, with 15 bases spanning the gap. Looked up from germline, CDR1 is DFQATT and CDR2 is SNEGSKA (reference sequence). The CDR3 consists of 15 residues. CDR3 DNA: TGCAGTGCTAGGGTAGGCCAGGGGAGCACCGGGGAGCTGTTTTTT. Translating gives CSARVGQGSTGELFF.

This clonotype was seen a handful of times. The rearrangement joins TRBV7-2 to TRBJ1-3, with TRBD1 identical over 9 bases. This CDR3 comprises 16 residues. Germline CDR1 reads SGHTA; CDR2 reads FQGNSA. The V segment lost 5 bases and the J segment 2 bases; nucleotides outside the gene matches: 7. The CDR3 region is CASSTGTGLTGNTIYF. CDR3 nucleotides: TGTGCCAGCAGCACCGGGACAGGGCTAACTGGAAACACCATATATTTT.

The chain carries TRBV15 and TRBJ2-5; D not resolved. The germline V gene encodes CDR1 LNHNV and CDR2 YYDKDF (reference sequence). Trimming pared 1 base from V and 2 bases from J, leaving 11 bases between. This CDR3 spans 15 amino acids. The CDR3 region has the DNA TGTGCCACCAGCAGAGTTGGGTCAGCTCAAGAGACCCAGTACTTC. It yields the protein CATSRVGSAQETQYF.